The 25 T cell receptor beta chains below were found in one sample sequenced in a study of T cell repertoires in cytomegalovirus infection. Their antigen targets remain unknown. TCRdb ran MiXCR on the reads and lists one entry per CDR3 protein. The sample holds roughly 130,000 distinct CDR3 sequences; 20% to 30% are singletons and the top ten take about a third. Sequencing was performed on PBMCs, sequenced either directly or after in vitro stimulation (not recorded which). Receptor source: a human donor in good health (CMV status not recorded). Some clones in this sample may be carry-over from other donors' samples.

The chain is built from TRBV6-2 or TRBV6-3 and TRBJ2-5; unclear D gene. Trimming cost V 1 base and J 0 bases, with 0 bases left between them. Germline CDR1 and CDR2: MNHEY and SVGEGT. The length of the CDR3 is 12 residues. The CDR3 is CASSYYQETQYF. The CDR3 DNA sequence: TGTGCCAGCAGTTACTACCAAGAGACCCAGTACTTC.

The gene calls are TRBV12-3 or TRBV12-4 and TRBJ2-1, with 7 bases lining up with TRBD2. This CDR3 contains 18 residues. Trimming removed 2 bases from V and 0 bases from J; junction bases left unmatched: 10. The CDR3 loop reads CASSLSSGIGSSYNEQFF. CDR3 DNA sequence: TGTGCCAGCAGTTTATCGAGCGGGATAGGGAGCTCCTACAATGAGCAGTTCTTC.

The J gene is TRBJ2-3, the V gene TRBV11-2, with TRBD2 identical over 13 bases. V trimming: 6 bases; J trimming: 4 bases; junction bases outside the gene matches: 7. The CDR3 runs 16 residues. Germline CDR1 is SGHAT and CDR2 is FQNNGV. The CDR3 spells CASSSGLAGVSDTQYF. In DNA, the CDR3 is TGTGCCAGCAGTTCCGGACTAGCGGGAGTCTCAGATACGCAGTATTTT.

There are a few counts of this clonotype. This sequence joins TRBV24-1 and TRBJ1-5; 9 nucleotides line up with TRBD1. With V trimmed by 3 bases and J by 7 bases, 15 bases remained unmatched. This CDR3 region has 18 residues. Germline V gene lookup returns CDR1 KGHDR and CDR2 SFDVKD. This CDR3 reads CATSDTNQRDRVDQPQHF. CDR3 sequence (DNA): TGTGCCACCAGTGATACCAATCAAAGGGACAGGGTAGACCAGCCCCAGCATTTT.

A remark on this clonotype: At one end the junction does not follow the germline gene, possibly because of a read error. CDR3 DNA: TGTGTCAGCTCAGGGGGCCCCAGGACGATTACACCTGAAGCTTTCTTT. It yields the protein CVSSGGPRTITPEAFF. The V gene is TRBV5-4, the J gene TRBJ1-1; 8 bases agree with TRBD1. CDR3 length equals 16 residues. The germline V gene encodes CDR1 SGHNT and CDR2 YYREEE (reference sequence).

The chain is built from TRBV2 and TRBJ1-4; maybe TRBD1 (5 bases). Trimming pared 8 bases from V and 0 bases from J, leaving 19 bases between. The CDR3 sequence is 17 residues long. CDR1 SNHLY and CDR2 FYNNEI come from the germline V gene. The CDR3 loop is CASLMDRLGATNEKLFF. DNA for the CDR3: TGTGCCAGCCTGATGGATAGATTAGGGGCAACTAATGAAAAACTGTTTTTT.

The count of this clonotype is one. Being one base from a much bigger clone, this may be a read error. This chain uses TRBV6-5 with TRBJ2-7; 8 nucleotides line up with TRBD1. The V gene end was trimmed by 0 bases and the J gene end by 2 bases; junction bases not matched to a gene: 3. Germline CDR1 is MNHEY and CDR2 is SVGAGI. The CDR3 totals 15 residues. The CDR3: CASSYSGDRTYEQYF. In nucleotides, the CDR3 is TGTGCCAGCAGTTACTCGGGGGACAGGACCTACGAGCAGTACTTC.

V gene TRBV6-2 or TRBV6-3 combines with J gene TRBJ1-5; TRBD1 is a possible D gene (6 bases). Germline V gives CDR1 MNHEY, CDR2 SVGEGT. The CDR3 extends over 13 amino acids. The V end lost 5 bases, the J end lost 6 bases, and 11 bases lay between the germline ends. The chain's CDR3 is CASSLQGPQPQHF. The CDR3 bases are TGTGCCAGCAGTCTACAGGGTCCTCAGCCCCAGCATTTT.

This chain links TRBV24-1 with TRBJ2-1, with 7 bases aligning to TRBD1. Germline loops: CDR1 KGHDR, CDR2 SFDVKD. The CDR3 is made up of 13 amino acids. The J segment lost 4 bases and the V segment lost 4 bases, leaving 0 bases of the junction unmatched. The CDR3 region has the DNA TGTGCCACCAGTGAGACAGGGTACAATGAGCAGTTCTTC. It codes for CATSETGYNEQFF.

This clonotype appeared a few times. This chain connects TRBV28 to TRBJ1-3, with D hard to call. CDR3 length equals 14 residues. Germline V lookup: CDR1 MDHEN, CDR2 SYDVKM. Trimming shortened V by 1 base and J by 2 bases, and 6 bases separated the two germline ends. The CDR3 nucleotides are TGTGCCAGCAGTTTATCCCGGGCTGGAAACACCATATATTTT. Amino acids: CASSLSRAGNTIYF. Full variable domain (outside the CDR3, taken from reference TRBV28 and TRBJ1-3): DVKVTQSSRYLVKRTGEKVFLECVQDMDHENMFWYRQDPGLGLRLIYFSYDVKMKEKGDIPEGYSVSREKKERFSLILESASTNQTSMYLCASSLSRAGNTIYFGEGSWLTVV.

This clonotype appeared many times. V is TRBV7-2 and J is TRBJ2-7, with 9 bases fitting TRBD2. V lost 0 bases, J lost 5 bases, and 8 bases stayed unmatched. CDR3 length equals 16 residues. Germline assignment: CDR1 SGHTA and CDR2 FQGNSA. CDR3 DNA sequence: TGTGCCAGCAGCTTAGCGACTGTGGCGGGAGGGAACGAGCAGTACTTC. Encoded protein: CASSLATVAGGNEQYF.

The chain joins TRBV7-2 to TRBJ2-1; D is perhaps TRBD2 (5 bases). Deletions cut 5 bases from V and 7 bases from J, with 9 bases between. From germline, CDR1 is SGHTA and CDR2 FQGNSA. The CDR3 totals 12 residues. CDR3: CASSPTRNEQFF. The CDR3 DNA reads TGTGCCAGCAGCCCAACTAGGAATGAGCAGTTCTTC.

This clonotype was found many times. This chain joins TRBV7-8 and TRBJ2-2, with D perhaps matching TRBD2 (6 bases). Trimming pared 1 base from V and 2 bases from J, leaving 11 bases between. Germline V gene sequence: CDR1 SGHVS, CDR2 FQNEAQ. The CDR3 has 16 amino acids. In DNA, the CDR3 is TGTGCCAGCAGCTTAGGAAGGCGGGAAAACACCGGGGAGCTGTTTTTT. Its protein is CASSLGRRENTGELFF.

The rearrangement joins TRBV20-1 to TRBJ2-7; unclear D gene. V dropped 4 bases and J dropped 0 bases, with 7 bases sitting between them. CDR3 size: 12 residues. In germline, CDR1 is DFQATT, CDR2 SNEGSKA (reference sequence). The CDR3 protein is CSATEISYEQYF. The CDR3 DNA sequence: TGCAGTGCTACGGAGATCTCCTACGAGCAGTACTTC.

This clonotype was picked up many times. This chain connects TRBV7-2 to TRBJ2-7; weak D call: TRBD2 (5 bases). CDR1 is SGHTA, CDR2 FQGNSA, per germline. The ends were cut back, 1 base at V and 1 base at J, with 11 bases in the middle. The CDR3 contains 15 residues. The CDR3 protein is CASSLGGASSYEQYF. The DNA for the CDR3 is TGTGCCAGCAGCTTAGGGGGAGCCTCTTCCTACGAGCAGTACTTC.

This clonotype showed up many times. The chain employs TRBV7-2 and TRBJ2-3; 10 positions match TRBD2. Looked up from germline, CDR1 is SGHTA and CDR2 is FQGNSA. With 5 bases clipped from V and 0 bases from J, the junction kept 20 bases outside the gene matches. The CDR3 has 21 residues. The CDR3 DNA reads as TGTGCCAGCAGCGAGGGGAGGTTAGGAGTAGCGGGAGGTCCTAGCACAGATACGCAGTATTTT. Its protein is CASSEGRLGVAGGPSTDTQYF.

This chain connects TRBV25-1 to TRBJ1-6, with D possibly being TRBD1 (6 bases). This CDR3 comprises 13 residues. Germline loops: CDR1 MGHDK, CDR2 SYGVNS. V lost 7 bases and J 5 bases, leaving 9 bases between the germline ends. CDR3 nucleotides: TGTGCCAGCAAGGGGGTAGATAATTCACCCCTCCACTTT. This codes for CASKGVDNSPLHF. The full variable domain, rest sourced from reference TRBV25-1 and TRBJ1-6, is EADIYQTPRYLVIGTGKKITLECSQTMGHDKMYWYQQDPGMELHLIHYSYGVNSTEKGDLSSESTVSRIRTEHFPLTLESARPSHTSQYLCASKGVDNSPLHFGNGTRLTVT.

This clonotype was observed a handful of times. The rearrangement links TRBV11-2 to TRBJ2-7; maybe TRBD2 (6 bases). Germline V gene lookup returns CDR1 SGHAT and CDR2 FQNNGV. The germline V and J ends were trimmed by 1 base and 3 bases, with 10 bases remaining between them. The CDR3 runs 14 residues. CDR3 protein: CASSLGLVYYEQYV. CDR3 DNA: TGTGCCAGCAGCTTAGGACTAGTCTACTACGAGCAGTACGTC.

The rearrangement joins TRBV19 to TRBJ1-1, with D possibly being TRBD1 (5 bases). Trimming pared 4 bases from V and 7 bases from J, leaving 16 bases between. The germline gives CDR1 LNHDA, CDR2 SQIVND (reference sequence). The CDR3 length is 14 residues. The DNA of the CDR3 is TGTGCCAGTAGTAGCCAGGGCACTCTAGGTGAAGCTTTCTTT. It translates to CASSSQGTLGEAFF. Filled out from reference TRBV19 and TRBJ1-1, the complete variable domain reads DGGITQSPKYLFRKEGQNVTLSCEQNLNHDAMYWYRQDPGQGLRLIYYSQIVNDFQKGDIAEGYSVSREKKESFPLTVTSAQKNPTAFYLCASSSQGTLGEAFFGQGTRLTVV.

This chain connects TRBV2 to TRBJ1-3, with D unresolved. Germline V gives CDR1 SNHLY, CDR2 FYNNEI. V lost 1 base to trimming and J lost 5 bases, with 12 bases between them. CDR3 length equals 15 residues. CDR3 in amino acids: CASSEGLRERNTIYF. The CDR3 bases are TGTGCCAGCAGTGAAGGTCTCCGGGAGAGAAACACCATATATTTT. The whole variable domain, remainder taken from reference TRBV2 and TRBJ1-3, is EPEVTQTPSHQVTQMGQEVILRCVPISNHLYFYWYRQILGQKVEFLVSFYNNEISEKSEIFDDQFSVERPDGSNFTLKIRSTKLEDSAMYFCASSEGLRERNTIYFGEGSWLTVV.

This clonotype was seen at least ten times. J is TRBJ1-5 and V is TRBV7-2, with 7 bases fitting TRBD1. From germline, CDR1 is SGHTA and CDR2 FQGNSA. Unmatched junction bases numbered 1, after V lost 3 bases and J lost 2 bases. This CDR3 is 14 amino acids long. CDR3 nucleotide sequence: TGTGCCAGCAGCTTCGACAGGGGCAATCAGCCCCAGCATTTT. Translation gives CASSFDRGNQPQHF.

The chain has TRBV20-1 and TRBJ2-3, with D unresolved. The germline gives CDR1 DFQATT, CDR2 SNEGSKA (reference sequence). Trimming took 5 bases from V and 0 from J, leaving 21 bases between them. CDR3 length: 17 amino acids. The CDR3 DNA follows: TGCAGTGCTCATACTTCCCCCCGTCTAAGGAGCACAGATACGCAGTATTTT. Its translation: CSAHTSPRLRSTDTQYF.

The chain couples TRBV7-2 to TRBJ2-3; 12 nucleotides agree with TRBD2. Trimming at V came to 5 bases and at J to 5 bases, leaving 8 bases not matched to a gene. The CDR3 totals 16 residues. CDR1 is SGHTA, CDR2 FQGNSA, per germline. In nucleotides, the CDR3 is TGTGCCAGCAGCCCCCGACTAGCGGGAGCGGGAGATACGCAGTATTTT. This translates into CASSPRLAGAGDTQYF.

This clonotype was seen a few times. This rearrangement joins TRBV24-1 to TRBJ2-1; the D is unclear. The CDR3 loop spans 14 amino acids. V gave up 2 bases and J gave up 6 bases, with 10 bases separating them. CDR1 is KGHDR and CDR2 is SFDVKD in the germline V gene. CDR3 nucleotides: TGTGCCACCAGTGATTCGGCAGGTACCAATGAGCAGTTCTTC. Encoded protein: CATSDSAGTNEQFF.

A note on this clonotype: A much larger clone lies one base from this, so it may be a read error. The chain has TRBV7-6 and TRBJ2-3; D might be TRBD2 (6 bases). Germline V gives CDR1 SGHVS, CDR2 FNYEAQ. V lost 6 bases and J lost 2, with 15 bases in between. This CDR3 spans 15 amino acids. The CDR3, as DNA: TGTGCCAGCAGACCAGTGGGAGGAATCACAGATACGCAGTATTTT. Its protein is CASRPVGGITDTQYF.